The 14 T cell receptor beta chains reported below all come from one sample, sequenced in a study of graft-versus-host responses after intestinal transplantation. Some clones are missing from TCRdb's copy, which holds only in-frame ones; the method was immunoSEQ multiplex PCR. The table records 20,000 or so clones, approximately 85% of them present only once. The sample consisted of PBMCs, taken approximately 450 days after intestinal transplant. All receptors come from a human patient who received an intestinal transplant, so some T cells may come from the graft donor.

The rearrangement uses TRBV6-6 and TRBJ2-3; D gene unclear. Per the germline V gene, CDR1 is MNHNY and CDR2 is SVGAGI (reference sequence). V lost 0 bases to trimming and J lost 6 bases, with 7 bases between them. CDR3 length equals 13 residues. CDR3 nucleotide sequence: TGTGCCAGCAGTTACTCCCCCCTGGATACGCAGTATTTT. Translating it yields CASSYSPLDTQYF.

The chain links TRBV9 to TRBJ2-3; D is unresolved. The V gene lost 0 bases and the J gene lost 2 bases, with 10 bases spanning the gap. The CDR3 runs 15 residues. Germline CDR1 is SGDLS and CDR2 is YYNGEE. In DNA form, the CDR3 reads TGTGCCAGCAGCGTAGGGGTCCAGCCCACAGATACGCAGTATTTT. Its protein product is CASSVGVQPTDTQYF.

This rearrangement joins TRBV28 to TRBJ1-5; TRBD1 aligns across 7 bases. Germline CDR1 reads MDHEN; CDR2 reads SYDVKM. The CDR3 totals 16 residues. The V segment lost 8 bases and the J segment 5 bases; nucleotides outside the gene matches: 15. This CDR3 reads CASYPGGRFGYQPQHF. The CDR3 nucleotides are TGTGCCAGCTACCCAGGGGGGCGATTTGGGTATCAGCCCCAGCATTTT.

The chain uses TRBV5-1 and TRBJ2-3; 11 positions agree with TRBD2. The CDR3 sequence is 16 residues long. Per the germline V gene, CDR1 is SGHRS and CDR2 is YFSETQ. V trimming: 4 bases; J trimming: 6 bases; junction bases outside the gene matches: 10. In DNA, the CDR3 is TGCGCCAGCAGCATCCTACTAGCGGGAGTGGGGGATACGCAGTATTTT. This sequence encodes CASSILLAGVGDTQYF. The full variable domain, with the rest looked up from reference TRBV5-1 and TRBJ2-3, is KAGVTQTPRYLIKTRGQQVTLSCSPISGHRSVSWYQQTPGQGLQFLFEYFSETQRNKGNFPGRFSGRQFSNSRSEMNVSTLELGDSALYLCASSILLAGVGDTQYFGPGTRLTVL.

J is TRBJ1-4 and V is TRBV30; no firm D call. CDR3 length: 15 amino acids. Germline CDR1 is GTSNPN and CDR2 is SVGIG (reference sequence). V lost 1 base, J lost 3 bases, and 12 bases lay in between. The CDR3 spells CAWSGRGAANEKLFF. In nucleotides, the CDR3 is TGTGCCTGGAGTGGCCGCGGAGCGGCTAATGAAAAACTGTTTTTT.

The chain links TRBV21-1 to TRBJ2-1; the table's D call, TRBD2, was not checked against the DNA. TRBV21-1 is designated a pseudogene. The CDR3 length is 17 residues. The CDR3: CASSTHLATPSDNEQFF. The CDR3 bases are TGTGCCAGCAGCACTCACCTAGCTACACCATCCGACAATGAGCAGTTCTTC.

A remark on this clone: Compared with germline, one end of the junction differs, possibly owing to a read error. The chain employs TRBV27 and TRBJ2-2; 9 bases are shared with TRBD1. CDR3 size: 15 residues. Looked up from germline, CDR1 is MNHEY and CDR2 is SMNVEV (reference sequence). The CDR3 DNA is TGTGCCAGCAGTCTGAACAGGGGGCGCAGCCGGGGAGCTGTTTTT. Its protein product is CASSLNRGRSRGAVF.

The chain has TRBV7-9 and TRBJ2-5; possibly TRBD1 for D (6 bases). The ends were cut back, 4 bases at V and 3 bases at J, with 15 bases in the middle. There are 15 residues in the CDR3. Germline assignment: CDR1 SEHNR and CDR2 FQNEAQ (reference sequence). The CDR3 coding sequence is TGTGCCAGCAGCTCCATCACAGGGAGTAAAGAGACCCAGTACTTC. Translated: CASSSITGSKETQYF.

The gene calls are TRBV10-3 and TRBJ1-1, with D uncertain. V was clipped by 7 bases and J by 2 bases, with 8 bases between them. The CDR3 covers 12 residues. The V gene's germline CDR1 is ENHRY and CDR2 SYGVKD. The CDR3: CAIMNLNTEAFF. The CDR3 bases are TGTGCCATCATGAATCTCAACACTGAAGCTTTCTTT.

The rearrangement joins TRBV7-9 to TRBJ2-2, with D unclear. Germline-derived CDR1 and CDR2 are SEHNR and FQNEAQ (reference sequence). The CDR3 extends over 14 amino acids. V lost 3 bases and J lost 1, with 6 bases in between. The CDR3 DNA sequence: TGTGCCAGCAGCTTGGATTGGAACACCGGGGAGCTGTTTTTT. Its translation is CASSLDWNTGELFF.

This sequence joins TRBV20-1 and TRBJ2-5, with D tentatively TRBD2 (5 bases). Per germline, CDR1 DFQATT and CDR2 SNEGSKA (reference sequence). This CDR3 is built from 11 residues. Trimming left V 7 bases short and J 1 base short, with 7 bases between. The DNA of the CDR3 is TGCAGTGGGACTTCCCAAGAGACCCAGTACTTC. This translates into CSGTSQETQYF.

Remarks on this clone: Germline and junction disagree at one end, which may indicate a read error. This chain connects TRBV5-6 to TRBJ2-2; possible D gene TRBD2, 6 bases. This CDR3 has 17 amino acids. Germline V gene lookup returns CDR1 SGHDT and CDR2 YYEEEE. The CDR3 DNA follows: TGTGCCAGCAGCTTGGCCGGTTACACAGAGGTGACCGGGGGGCTGTTTTTT. Translated, it gives CASSLAGYTEVTGGLFF.

The chain has TRBV6-1 and TRBJ2-7; 7 bases are shared with TRBD1. The CDR3 length is 15 residues. V gave up 5 bases and J gave up 3 bases; unmatched junction bases: 10. Germline loops: CDR1 MNHNS, CDR2 SASEGT. CDR3 in DNA: TGTGCCAGCAGTCCCCTAGGGGGCAAGGGCTACGAGCAGTACTTC. Translation: CASSPLGGKGYEQYF.

V is TRBV5-1 and J is TRBJ2-2, with a possible D match to TRBD2 (5 bases). Germline CDR1 SGHRS, CDR2 YFSETQ. V was clipped by 5 bases and J by 6 bases, with 14 bases between them. The CDR3 has 14 residues. The CDR3 here is CASRRTLDSGELFF. In DNA, the CDR3 is TGCGCCAGCAGGCGAACCTTGGACTCCGGGGAGCTGTTTTTT.